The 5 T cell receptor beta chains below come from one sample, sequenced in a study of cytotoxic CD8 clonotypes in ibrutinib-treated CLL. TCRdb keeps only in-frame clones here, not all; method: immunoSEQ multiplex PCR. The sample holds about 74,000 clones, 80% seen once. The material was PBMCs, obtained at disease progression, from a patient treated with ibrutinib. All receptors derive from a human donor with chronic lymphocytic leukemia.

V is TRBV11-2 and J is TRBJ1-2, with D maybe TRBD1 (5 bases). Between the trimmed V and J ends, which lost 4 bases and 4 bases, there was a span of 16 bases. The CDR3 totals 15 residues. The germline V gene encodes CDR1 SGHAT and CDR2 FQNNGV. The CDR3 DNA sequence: TGTGCCAGCAGCTCCCCGAGGGGCGCTTCCTATGGCTACACCTTC. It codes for CASSSPRGASYGYTF.

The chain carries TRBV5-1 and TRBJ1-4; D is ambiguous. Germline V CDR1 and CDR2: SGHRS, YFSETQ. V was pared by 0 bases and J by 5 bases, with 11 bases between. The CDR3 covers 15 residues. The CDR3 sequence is CASSLALGRNEKLFF. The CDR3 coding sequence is TGCGCCAGCAGCTTGGCCCTGGGCAGGAATGAAAAACTGTTTTTT.

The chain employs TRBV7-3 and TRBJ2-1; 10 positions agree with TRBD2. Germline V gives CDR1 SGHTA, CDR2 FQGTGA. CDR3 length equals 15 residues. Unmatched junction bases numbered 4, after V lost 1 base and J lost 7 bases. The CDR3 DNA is TGTGCCAGCAGCTTAAAAGCGGGAGGGTCAAATGAGCAGTTCTTC. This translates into CASSLKAGGSNEQFF.

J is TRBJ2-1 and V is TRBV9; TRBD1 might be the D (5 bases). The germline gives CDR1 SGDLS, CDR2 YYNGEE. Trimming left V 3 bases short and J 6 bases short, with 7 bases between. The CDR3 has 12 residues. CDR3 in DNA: TGTGCCAGCAGCGGACAGCTCAATGAGCAGTTCTTC. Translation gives CASSGQLNEQFF.

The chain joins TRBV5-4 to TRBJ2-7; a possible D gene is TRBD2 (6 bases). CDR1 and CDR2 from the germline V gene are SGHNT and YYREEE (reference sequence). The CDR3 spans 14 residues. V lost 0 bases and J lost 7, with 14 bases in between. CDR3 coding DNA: TGTGCCAGCAGCTTGGCCCAGGCGGGGCGTGAGCAGTACTTC. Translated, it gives CASSLAQAGREQYF.